One T cell receptor (beta chain) is described in this entry. Its antigen is unidentified. The junction does not match germline at one end; this may be a read error. CDR1 SQVTM and CDR2 ANQGSEA come from the germline V gene. The CDR3 is 13 residues long. The sample belongs to a study of T cells in Graves' hyperthyroidism and ophthalmopathy. Regarding the study as a whole: Before onset, by a median of around six months, the model predicted ophthalmopathy.

PBMCs came from roughly 10 ml fresh peripheral blood. RNA transcripts were the template for amplifying TCR beta CDR3 regions. The study used the HTBI primer set for a first-round RT-PCR of the TCR CDR3. TCRdb re-called the multiplex PCR reads with MiXCR, one entry per CDR3 protein. The profile covers around 700,000 distinct CDR3 sequences, with about 35% appearing a single time and less than 35% taken by the ten largest. The sequenced material came from blood. This TCR derives from a woman aged 40-49 years with Graves' hyperthyroidism. The genes are TRBV29-1 and TRBJ2-2, with TRBD1 identical over 12 bases. This CDR3 reads CSVGDRGLGELSF. CDR3 nucleotides: TGCAGCGTTGGGGACAGGGGGCTGGGGGAGCTGTCTTTT.